This TCR beta chain derives from a study of cytomegalovirus exposure and HLA in healthy donors (dated by TCRdb to about 2017). Describing the broader study: An earlier analysis of some 600 of the donors reported about 260 Gb of sequence data and about 120 million unique TCR beta sequences obtained from 180 million or so T cells. About 280 gigabases of sequencing data and approximately 91 million unique TCR sequences made up an early release that covered several hundred HLA-typed donors. Among the roughly 390 genotyped donors, 81% belonged to the genetic ancestry cluster associated with self-reported Caucasian donors. The study was designed to test whether signatures of past pathogen exposure could be identified by cataloging public T cell receptors. The study used immunosequencing to profile the T cell repertoires of 666 subjects and linked those repertoires to cytomegalovirus serostatus. Along with the roughly 610-subject first cohort, a separate validation cohort of 120 different subjects was used. To predict cytomegalovirus infection status, the study combined high-throughput TCR immunosequencing, statistical association of individual TCRs with disease status, and machine learning. In a later analysis, previously published TCR beta repertoires from several hundred donors were re-analyzed and high-resolution HLA genotyping was added so that TCR occurrence patterns could be studied. Rather than using new phenotypic data, the later analysis identified candidate immune exposures from TCR beta sequences and from how often those sequences occurred across donors. In an earlier analysis of several hundred of the donors, high-throughput TCR beta sequencing was used to judge whether each TCR beta V gene segment behaved as functional or pseudogenic. Alongside the repertoire data, information on donor age, sex, ethnicity and CMV serostatus was compiled. In a later genetic analysis, genome-wide SNP genotypes for about three fifths of the roughly 670 donors were used, and that subset was treated as a discovery cohort. All discovery cohort repertoires had been generated using a single sequencing platform. HLA typing included class I and class II loci at four-digit resolution. Typing coverage differed by locus: A, B, C, DRB1 and DQB1 were typed in about 620-640 donors, DQA1 in about 500, DPA1 in approximately 610, and DPB1 in around 440. Five DR-DQ haplotypes were treated as single units for association and clustering because of strong linkage in the cohort. Among 398 genotyped donors of the cohort, an average of around 240,000 unique TCR beta nucleotide sequences were sequenced per donor, about a sixth of them non-productive.

What the work shows at the level of the full study, not this receptor alone: The study gave a list of under 200 TCR beta chains associated with cytomegalovirus. According to the authors, the approach could potentially be generalized to other disease states and immunological phenotypes. In a later analysis, the rate of TCR association differed among HLA loci, with DRB1 alleles having the most associated TCRs and HLA-C alleles having the fewest. Because some donors lacked HLA typing at each locus, the association tests relied only on the typed subset. Only TCR beta chains were sequenced in this cohort, and the absence of alpha or paired-chain data limited detectable features. Roughly uniform sequencing depth across donors was assumed in presence/absence analyses, although this assumption may not hold. Linkage disequilibrium might explain the correlated functional status among segregating V segments, but an unknown experimental factor could not be excluded. In an earlier analysis of some 550 of the donors, most TCR beta V segments were observed in productive rearrangements about 90% or about 30% of the time, broadly matching IMGT annotations. At a false discovery rate of 0.05, a later analysis linked around 17,000 TCR beta sequences to specific HLA alleles. A further reported finding was that TCR beta sequences accurately predicted the HLA-A and HLA-B alleles for most subjects in the first cohort. For the cohort, immune exposure information was limited to CMV serostatus. Several of the top co-occurrence clusters appeared to be linked to parvovirus B19, influenza, CMV and Epstein-Barr virus, according to a later analysis. In vitro tests confirmed that a few of the cytomegalovirus-associated TCR beta chains recognize cytomegalovirus antigens. Most TCR sequences were observed very rarely across donors, whereas some public TCRs were present in many individuals. A later genetic analysis reported fewer N-insertions in productive TCRs among donors in an Asian-associated ancestry cluster than the approximately 700-donor mean. Some IMGT-functional V segments, including TRBV6-2 and TRBV6-3, could not be told apart with the 87-base-pair reads, so those segments were excluded. A cluster of highly shared sequence variants was judged likely to be a technical artifact of the sequencing pipeline. Assigning TCR associations to individual alleles was difficult when HLA alleles, especially DR and DQ, strongly co-occurred. In a later analysis, HLA-associated TCR beta chains were found to be more clonally expanded and to have lower generation probabilities than equally common non-associated chains. A later analysis found that most CMV-associated TCR beta chains appeared HLA-restricted, with HLA associations seemingly driven largely by CMV exposure. The classifier was reported to diagnose cytomegalovirus status with high specificity and sensitivity in both the original and validation cohorts. A later genetic analysis associated a missense DCLRE1C variant with V-gene and J-gene trimming of TCR beta chains, and an independent cohort replicated the association. Over 15 rarely observed V segments, including chromosome 9 orphons, were excluded from the earlier analysis of several hundred of the donors because counts were too low.

The cohort consisted of 666 healthy bone marrow donors. At the time of sampling, all cohort members were nominally healthy, though unrecorded immune exposures were likely present. The donor tested CMV seronegative, placing the donor among the roughly 400 seronegative members of the cohort. Every donor gave a peripheral blood sample, and the peripheral blood mononuclear cells from that sample were used for TCR beta sequencing. The Qiagen DNeasy Blood Extraction Kit was used to extract genomic DNA from the blood cell samples. A word on this clone: Its antigen target is currently unknown. Base quality data are lacking; no much larger clone is found one base away.

Library prep was done by the immunoSEQ multiplex PCR assay. For the multiplex PCR, a mixture combining 60 forward primers for TCR Vbeta segments and 13 reverse primers for TCR Jbeta segments was used. The CDR3 region of rearranged TCR beta genes was amplified from genomic DNA by a multiplex PCR assay. The Illumina HiSeq System was used to sequence the amplified TCR beta libraries as 87-base-pair reads. In the original analysis: Across the roughly 600 repertoires, a later analysis counted tens of millions of unique TCR beta chains, around 10 million of which were shared by at least two donors. To remove PCR and sequencing errors, raw reads were error-corrected and collapsed into unique sequences using a nearest-neighbor algorithm that merged closely related sequences. To assign V, D and J gene segments, CDR3 sequences were aligned to IMGT reference sequences. Each retained sequence needed at least a six-nucleotide match to both a V gene segment and a J gene segment. A rearrangement was called productive if the CDR3 had no stop codons and remained in frame with V and J, and every other rearrangement was called non-productive. CDR3 was defined according to IMGT convention as the region running from the second conserved V-encoded cysteine to the conserved J-encoded phenylalanine. The earlier analysis of some 540 of the donors excluded any sequence lacking an unambiguous match to a single V gene segment. In an earlier analysis of 450 to 700 of the donors, V segments were called functional above 56.7% productive rearrangements and were called segregating when the between-donor standard deviation exceeded 5%. A statistical classification framework was developed to diagnose cytomegalovirus status using the catalog of TCR beta chain sequences. A later analysis assigned V and J genes by comparing TCR nucleotide sequences with IMGT/GENE-DB human TR gene sequences. Using the TCRdist pipeline, a later analysis assigned CDR3 sequences along with most-parsimonious VDJ recombination scenarios. In a later analysis, each TCR beta chain was defined by its CDR3 amino acid sequence together with its V-gene family, and reads without a unique V-gene family were excluded. To address suspected cross-contamination and a sequencing artifact, a later analysis removed over 500 highly shared, low-generation-probability nucleotide sequences. In a later analysis, a clonal expansion index was calculated for each public chain from normalized within-repertoire ranks of inferred template counts. In a later analysis, generation probabilities were computed using a VDJ recombination model fitted to out-of-frame rearrangements, and the results were checked against IGoR. In a later analysis, TCR-TCR, TCR-HLA and TCR-CMV co-occurrence was scored with hypergeometric tests, and a repertoire-size bias correction was applied to TCR pairs. To estimate false discovery rates, a later analysis permuted the HLA or CMV assignments 20 times. In a later analysis, co-occurring TCRs were grouped with DBSCAN, and TCRdist sequence similarity was added when clustering was performed within HLA-allele-positive subsets. Co-occurrence clustering excluded repertoires with fewer than 30,000 or more than 120,000 public chains, plus five with anomalous nucleotide sharing. Not all clones reach the TCRdb copy of this immuneACCESS table, which keeps in-frame sequences only. Checked studies attribute under half of the gap to unresolved V genes and leave the rest unexplained. Clonal size and the V and J genes are those of that table, whereas D and trimming came from the DNA. The sample includes some 150,000 clones, with around 74% observed a single time. About 3.4% of the sample lies in the top ten.

The V end gives up 0 bases and the J end 2 bases, leaving 4 bases in the junction not matched to a gene. Per the germline V gene, SGHDT is the CDR1 and YYEEEE is the CDR2. From the cysteine up to the phenylalanine, the CDR3 has a length of 15 residues. CDR3 DNA only is kept here, 45 bases in frame from base 1. The origin of this receptor is a female donor in good health and CMV-seronegative. Material for sequencing was PBMCs. The chain joins TRBV5-6 to TRBJ1-2, and TRBD1 matches 7 of the central bases. The CDR3 in this case is CASSLGDRSNYGYTF. At the DNA level, the sequence is TGTGCCAGCAGCTTGGGGGACAGATCCAACTATGGCTACACCTTC.